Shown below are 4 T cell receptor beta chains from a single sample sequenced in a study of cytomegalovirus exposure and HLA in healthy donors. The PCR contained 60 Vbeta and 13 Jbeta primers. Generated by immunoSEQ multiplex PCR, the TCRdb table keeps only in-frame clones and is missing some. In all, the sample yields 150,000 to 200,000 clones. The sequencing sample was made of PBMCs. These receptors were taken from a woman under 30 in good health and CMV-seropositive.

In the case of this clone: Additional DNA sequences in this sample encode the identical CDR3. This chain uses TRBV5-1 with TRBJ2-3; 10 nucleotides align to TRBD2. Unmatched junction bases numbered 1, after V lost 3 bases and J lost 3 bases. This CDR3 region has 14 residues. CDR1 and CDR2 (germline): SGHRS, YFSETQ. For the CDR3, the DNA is TGCGCCAGCAGCTCGGGACTAGCGACAGATACGCAGTATTTT. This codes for CASSSGLATDTQYF.

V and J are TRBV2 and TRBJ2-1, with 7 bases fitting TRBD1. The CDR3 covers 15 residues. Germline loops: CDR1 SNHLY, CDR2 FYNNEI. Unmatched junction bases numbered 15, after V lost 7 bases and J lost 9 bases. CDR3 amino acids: CASTQGQTWSGEQFF. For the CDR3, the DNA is TGTGCCAGCACCCAGGGACAGACTTGGTCTGGTGAGCAGTTCTTC.

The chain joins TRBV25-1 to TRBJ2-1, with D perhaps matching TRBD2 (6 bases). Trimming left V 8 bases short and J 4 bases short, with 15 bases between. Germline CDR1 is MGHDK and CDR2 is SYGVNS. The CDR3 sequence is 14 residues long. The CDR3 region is CASLAGTSYNEQFF. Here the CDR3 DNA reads TGTGCCAGCCTGGCGGGGACCTCATACAATGAGCAGTTCTTC.

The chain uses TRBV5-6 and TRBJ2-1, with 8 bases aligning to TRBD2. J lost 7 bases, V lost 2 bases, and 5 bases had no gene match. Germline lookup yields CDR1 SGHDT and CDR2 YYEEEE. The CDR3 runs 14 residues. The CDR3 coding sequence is TGTGCCAGCAGCTTAGGGACTAGGGGTAATGAGCAGTTCTTC. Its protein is CASSLGTRGNEQFF.